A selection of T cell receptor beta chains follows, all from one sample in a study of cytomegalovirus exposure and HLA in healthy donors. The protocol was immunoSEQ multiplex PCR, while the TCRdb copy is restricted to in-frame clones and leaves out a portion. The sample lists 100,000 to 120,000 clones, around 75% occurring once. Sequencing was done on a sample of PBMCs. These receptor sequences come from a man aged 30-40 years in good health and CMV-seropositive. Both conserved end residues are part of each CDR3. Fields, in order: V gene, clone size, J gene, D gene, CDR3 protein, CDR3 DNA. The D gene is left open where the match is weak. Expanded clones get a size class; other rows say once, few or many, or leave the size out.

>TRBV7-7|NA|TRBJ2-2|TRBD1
CASSSLTGTGTTGELFF
TGTGCTAGCAGCTCGCTAACCGGGACAGGGACGACCGGGGAGCTGTTTTTT
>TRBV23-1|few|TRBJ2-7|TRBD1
CASSQSSRQGYYEQYF
TGCGCCAGCAGTCAATCGTCGCGACAGGGATACTACGAGCAGTACTTC
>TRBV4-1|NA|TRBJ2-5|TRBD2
CASSQEPYPTSIQETQYF
TGCGCCAGCAGCCAAGAACCCTACCCGACTAGCATCCAAGAGACCCAGTACTTC
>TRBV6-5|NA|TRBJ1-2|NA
CASRRGLYGYTF
TGTGCCAGCAGACGGGGTCTCTATGGCTACACCTTC
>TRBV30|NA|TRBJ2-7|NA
CAWSVGAHEQYF
TGTGCCTGGAGTGTAGGGGCCCACGAGCAGTACTTC
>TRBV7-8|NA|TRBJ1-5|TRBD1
CASSPRTGGAGQPQHF
TGTGCCAGCAGCCCCCGGACAGGGGGCGCAGGGCAGCCCCAGCATTTT
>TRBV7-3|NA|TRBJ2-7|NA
CASRAGSSYEQYF
TGTGCCAGCAGGGCGGGGTCCTCCTACGAGCAGTACTTC
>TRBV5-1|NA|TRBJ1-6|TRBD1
CASSLYLGQGGSPLHF
TGCGCCAGCAGCTTGTACCTCGGACAGGGAGGATCACCCCTCCACTTT
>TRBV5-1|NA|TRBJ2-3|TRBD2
CASSMTSGGATDTQYF
TGCGCCAGCAGCATGACTAGCGGGGGGGCTACAGATACGCAGTATTTT
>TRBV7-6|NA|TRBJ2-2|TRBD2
CASTTLAGSYTGELFF
TGTGCCAGCACCACTCTAGCGGGGTCCTACACCGGGGAGCTGTTTTTT
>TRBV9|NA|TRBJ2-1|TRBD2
CASSEPIAGRFYNEQFF
TGTGCCAGCAGCGAACCCATAGCGGGGAGATTCTACAATGAGCAGTTCTTC
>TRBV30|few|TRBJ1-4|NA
CAWTPDEKLFF
TGTGCCTGGACGCCGGATGAAAAACTGTTTTTT
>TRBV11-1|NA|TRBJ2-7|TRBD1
CASSRTGGVYPEQYF
TGTGCCAGCAGCAGGACAGGGGGCGTATACCCCGAGCAGTACTTC